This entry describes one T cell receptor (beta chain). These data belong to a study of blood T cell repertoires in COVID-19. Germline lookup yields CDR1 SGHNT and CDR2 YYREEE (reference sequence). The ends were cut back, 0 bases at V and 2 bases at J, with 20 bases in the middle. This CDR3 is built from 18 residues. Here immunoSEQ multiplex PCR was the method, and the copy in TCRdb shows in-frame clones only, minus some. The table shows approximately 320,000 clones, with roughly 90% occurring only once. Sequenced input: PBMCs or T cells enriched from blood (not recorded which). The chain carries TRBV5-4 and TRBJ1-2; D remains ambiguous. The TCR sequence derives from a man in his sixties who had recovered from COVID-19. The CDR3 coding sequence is TGTGCCAGCAGCTTGGTCCACTCCGTCAGGAACCTAAACTATGGCTACACCTTC. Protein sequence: CASSLVHSVRNLNYGYTF. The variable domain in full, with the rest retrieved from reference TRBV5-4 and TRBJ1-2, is ETGVTQSPTHLIKTRGQQVTLRCSSQSGHNTVSWYQQALGQGPQFIFQYYREEENGRGNFPPRFSGLQFPNYSSELNVNALELDDSALYLCASSLVHSVRNLNYGYTFGSGTRLTVV.